This entry describes one T cell receptor (beta chain). Its antigen remains unknown. This sample was taken from a study of shared clonotypes between healthy human individuals. General observations from the study: Unshared clonotypes carried lower generation probabilities than those common to all four donors.

The table came from immunoSEQ multiplex PCR; TCRdb's copy has only in-frame clones and leaves some out. Of hundreds of thousands of clones detected, 95% to 98% appear once; the ten largest clones hold approximately 0.3%. Selected positively for CCR7 and CD45RO-negative, naive CD8 cells excluded terminally differentiated effector memory CD45RA+ cells. There were no recent acute infections or vaccinations among the donors, who were healthy HIV-negative adults. The receptor comes from a man aged 25 to 40 in good health. The sequenced sample was naive CD8+ T cells sorted from blood.

In DNA form, the CDR3 reads TGTGCCAGCAAGGTCGTAGCGGGAAGAAAAGAGACCCAGTACTTC. It codes for CASKVVAGRKETQYF. The V and J genes are TRBV27 and TRBJ2-5; 8 bases align to TRBD2. This CDR3 contains 15 residues. The V segment lost 7 bases and the J segment 3 bases; nucleotides outside the gene matches: 10. From germline, CDR1 is MNHEY and CDR2 SMNVEV (reference sequence).